This T cell receptor (beta chain) was sequenced in a study of identical twins. TCRdb ran MiXCR on the 5' RACE reads and lists one entry per CDR3 protein. The sample yields a few hundred thousand distinct CDR3 sequences, about 8.3% seen once. The same sample was also used in a study of yellow fever vaccine responses in identical twins.

This TCR derives from a woman younger than 30 in good health. The sample taken for sequencing was CD8+ T cells sorted from blood.

The CDR3 region is CAISEGQGPSYEQYF. The CDR3 bases are TGTGCCATCAGTGAGGGACAGGGGCCCTCCTACGAGCAGTACTTC. This chain joins TRBV10-3 and TRBJ2-7, with 9 bases that match TRBD1. The V and J ends lost 2 bases and 0 bases, in that order; junction bases with no gene match: 2. The CDR3 has 15 residues. Germline CDR1 ENHRY, CDR2 SYGVKD.